The next 23 T cell receptor beta chains were all read from a single sample in a study of read filtering for tumor transcriptome and immune sequencing. The library was built from about 400 ng RNA with molecular barcoded adaptors for alpha/delta and beta/gamma chains. TCRdb independently ran MiXCR on the reads; one entry per CDR3 protein. The repertoire holds 100,000 to 150,000 distinct CDR3 sequences, with approximately 12% as singletons. The source material was a population of CD138-negative cells sorted from bone marrow. These TCRs come from a donor at least 40 years old with multiple myeloma.

The sample holds many counts of this clonotype. V and J are TRBV6-5 and TRBJ2-3, with 10 bases lining up with TRBD2. CDR3 size: 16 residues. Germline trimming cut 4 bases from V and 6 bases from J; bases unmatched to any gene: 10. The germline CDR1 and CDR2 sequences are MNHEY and SVGAGI. The CDR3 DNA follows: TGTGCCAGCAGTTCCTCGACTAGCGGGTCTCCCGATACGCAGTATTTT. This codes for CASSSSTSGSPDTQYF.

This clonotype occurred many times. The chain combines TRBV29-1 with TRBJ2-5; TRBD1 aligns across 9 bases. Trimming removed 7 bases from V and 4 bases from J; junction bases left unmatched: 4. Germline V gene data show CDR1 as SQVTM and CDR2 as ANQGSEA. This CDR3 is built from 12 residues. The CDR3 protein is CSGGTGLETQYF. In DNA form, the CDR3 reads TGCAGCGGCGGGACAGGGCTAGAGACCCAGTACTTC. The complete variable domain, with remaining parts taken from reference TRBV29-1 and TRBJ2-5, reads SAVISQKPSRDICQRGTSLTIQCQVDSQVTMMFWYRQQPGQSLTLIATANQGSEATYESGFVIDKFPISRPNLTFSTLTVSNMSPEDSSIYLCSGGTGLETQYFGPGTRLLVL.

The chain employs TRBV5-8 and TRBJ1-2; D is uncertain. The CDR3 runs 14 residues. Per the germline V gene, CDR1 is SGHTS and CDR2 is YDEGEE. Trimming cost V 4 bases and J 2 bases, with 12 bases left between them. Here the CDR3 reads CASSPSQRNYGYTF. Here the CDR3 DNA reads TGTGCCAGCAGCCCTTCCCAGCGAAACTATGGCTACACCTTC. Full variable domain (rest looked up from reference TRBV5-8 and TRBJ1-2): EAGVTQSPTHLIKTRGQQATLRCSPISGHTSVYWYQQALGLGLQFLLWYDEGEERNRGNFPPRFSGRQFPNYSSELNVNALELEDSALYLCASSPSQRNYGYTFGSGTRLTVV.

At least ten counts were recorded for this clonotype. The chain is built from TRBV7-8 and TRBJ2-1; TRBD2 matches at 10 bases. The CDR3 contains 14 residues. V gave up 4 bases and J gave up 4 bases; unmatched junction bases: 1. Germline CDR1 reads SGHVS; CDR2 reads FQNEAQ. CDR3 sequence reads: CASSWTSGYNEQFF. CDR3 sequence (DNA): TGTGCCAGCAGCTGGACTAGCGGTTACAATGAGCAGTTCTTC.

The rearrangement uses TRBV29-1 and TRBJ1-3, with D perhaps matching TRBD1 (6 bases). Germline CDR1 reads SQVTM; CDR2 reads ANQGSEA. V was cut by 4 bases and J by 6 bases, with 22 bases left in between. This CDR3 has 16 amino acids. The CDR3 loop reads CSVAGGLTGNENTIYF. The CDR3 region has the DNA TGCAGCGTTGCCGGGGGCCTTACAGGGAATGAAAACACCATATATTTT.

On this clonotype itself: A much larger clone sits a single nucleotide away, making a read error possible. The chain couples TRBV18 to TRBJ2-2; D gene ambiguous. The germline V gene has CDR1 KGHSH and CDR2 LQKENI. The CDR3 is made up of 14 amino acids. CDR3 protein: CASRPPLNAGELFF. CDR3 sequence (DNA): TGTGCCAGCCGACCCCCGTTGAACGCCGGGGAGCTGTTTTTT.

This clonotype occurred many times. The chain joins TRBV7-2 to TRBJ2-1, with 14 bases lining up with TRBD2. The CDR3 has 19 amino acids. The junction had 11 bases not matched to a gene; V was cut back by 5 bases and J by 2 bases. Per the germline V gene, CDR1 is SGHTA and CDR2 is FQGNSA. The CDR3 is CASSPQVGLAGVPYNEQFF. CDR3 bases: TGTGCCAGCAGCCCCCAAGTGGGACTAGCGGGAGTGCCCTACAATGAGCAGTTCTTC.

This clonotype was counted ten times or more. The rearrangement uses TRBV20-1 and TRBJ2-1; D gene uncertain. The CDR3 loop spans 11 amino acids. The V end lost 0 bases, the J end lost 6 bases, and 3 bases lay between the germline ends. CDR1 and CDR2 (germline): DFQATT, SNEGSKA (reference sequence). The CDR3 region has the DNA TGCAGTGCTAGAGATTTCAATGAGCAGTTCTTC. Amino acids: CSARDFNEQFF.

This clonotype was recorded many times. The chain has TRBV7-9 and TRBJ1-5; 7 bases map to TRBD1. With V trimmed by 1 base and J by 2 bases, 2 bases remained unmatched. Germline values: CDR1 SEHNR, CDR2 FQNEAQ (reference sequence). There are 15 residues in the CDR3. The CDR3 DNA follows: TGTGCCAGCAGCTTAGGGGACAGTGGCAATCAGCCCCAGCATTTT. Translated: CASSLGDSGNQPQHF.

Ten or more counts support this clonotype. This chain joins TRBV30 and TRBJ2-7; maybe TRBD1 (7 bases). There are 15 residues in the CDR3. Germline-derived CDR1 and CDR2 are GTSNPN and SVGIG (reference sequence). The V end was cut by 1 base, the J end by 2 bases, with 15 bases between. Here the CDR3 reads CAWSEGGGYTYEQYF. CDR3 sequence (DNA): TGTGCCTGGAGTGAAGGAGGGGGCTATACCTACGAGCAGTACTTC.

The rearrangement links TRBV2 to TRBJ1-6; 12 bases are a match to TRBD1. The CDR3 length is 18 residues. J lost 0 bases, V lost 5 bases, and 5 bases had no gene match. Germline V gene data show CDR1 as SNHLY and CDR2 as FYNNEI. As DNA, the CDR3 is TGTGCCAGCAGTTCCGGGACAGGGGGCAGCTCCTATAATTCACCCCTCCACTTT. Translated: CASSSGTGGSSYNSPLHF.

This clonotype was recorded at least ten times. The chain employs TRBV20-1 and TRBJ2-5; tentatively, D is TRBD1 or TRBD2 (5 bases each). This CDR3 spans 13 amino acids. The germline V gene has CDR1 DFQATT and CDR2 SNEGSKA (reference sequence). The CDR3 loop is CTGLGVEGETQYF. The CDR3 DNA follows: TGCACCGGCCTTGGGGTCGAGGGGGAGACCCAGTACTTC.

Remarks on this clonotype: A much larger clone is a single base away; this may be a read error. The V and J genes are TRBV7-9 and TRBJ2-7, with 12 bases matching TRBD2. Germline assignment: CDR1 SEHNR and CDR2 FQNEAQ (reference sequence). V shed 10 bases and J 7 bases; nucleotides not matched to a gene: 5. This CDR3 is built from 12 residues. CDR3 nucleotides: TGTGCCAACAGTGGACTAGCGGGAGAGCAGTACTTC. This translates into CANSGLAGEQYF. Full variable domain (missing parts from reference TRBV7-9 and TRBJ2-7): DTGVSQNPRHKITKRGQNVTFRCDPISEHNRLYWYRQTLGQGPEFLTYFQNEAQLEKSRLLSDRFSAERPKGSFSTLEIQRTEQGDSAMYLCANSGLAGEQYFGPGTRLTVT.

This clonotype has a handful of counts. The chain is built from TRBV20-1 and TRBJ2-7, with TRBD2 matching 7 bases. Germline CDR1 reads DFQATT; CDR2 reads SNEGSKA (reference sequence). Unmatched junction bases numbered 7, after V lost 1 base and J lost 4 bases. The CDR3 sequence is 14 residues long. The CDR3 here is CSARARGRGYEQYF. CDR3 bases: TGCAGTGCTAGAGCCCGGGGGAGGGGTTACGAGCAGTACTTC.

On this clonotype itself: A much bigger clone sits one base away, suggesting this may be a read error. The V call is TRBV2, the J call TRBJ1-1; D unclear. CDR1 is SNHLY and CDR2 is FYNNEI in the germline V gene. The CDR3 runs to 13 residues. The CDR3 spells CASSEHERTEASF. The CDR3 DNA sequence: TGTGCCAGCAGCGAGCATGAGAGGACTGAAGCTTCCTTT. Supplemented by reference TRBV2 and TRBJ1-1, the full variable domain reads EPEVTQTPSHQVTQMGQEVILRCVPISNHLYFYWYRQILGQKVEFLVSFYNNEISEKSEIFDDQFSVERPDGSNFTLKIRSTKLEDSAMYFCASSEHERTEASFGQGTRLTVV.

In this sample, this clonotype turned up many times. This chain links TRBV12-3 or TRBV12-4 with TRBJ1-1; D is ambiguous. V dropped 5 bases and J dropped 6 bases, with 10 bases sitting between them. This CDR3 has 12 amino acids. The DNA for the CDR3 is TGTGCCAGCAGTCGGGCCGGGGCTGAAGCTTTCTTT. Translation: CASSRAGAEAFF.

The chain recombines TRBV18 with TRBJ1-1, with TRBD1 as a possible D gene (6 bases). The germline V and J ends were trimmed by 3 bases and 3 bases, with 14 bases remaining between them. Germline CDR1 is KGHSH and CDR2 is LQKENI. CDR3 length: 15 residues. The CDR3 DNA sequence: TGTGCCAGCTCACCCCGAGGACAGACGGACACTGAAGCTTTCTTT. Amino acids: CASSPRGQTDTEAFF.

This clonotype has at least ten counts. The gene calls are TRBV2 and TRBJ1-5; D might be TRBD1 (5 bases). CDR3 size: 15 residues. V lost 4 bases and J 2 bases, leaving 12 bases between the germline ends. Germline CDR1 SNHLY, CDR2 FYNNEI. CDR3: CASSVDSLGNQPQHF. CDR3 DNA sequence: TGTGCCAGCAGTGTTGACAGCTTGGGCAATCAGCCCCAGCATTTT.

This clonotype was recorded many times. The gene calls are TRBV5-1 and TRBJ2-1, with a weak D call TRBD2 (7 bases). The CDR3 totals 16 residues. V was cut by 4 bases and J by 0 bases, with 14 bases left in between. The germline gives CDR1 SGHRS, CDR2 YFSETQ. CDR3 protein: CASSQRGGISYNEQFF. As DNA, the CDR3 is TGCGCCAGCAGCCAAAGGGGGGGCATCTCCTACAATGAGCAGTTCTTC.

This clonotype was detected many times. This chain joins TRBV19 and TRBJ1-5; D call uncertain. Trimming pared 5 bases from V and 0 bases from J, leaving 8 bases between. The CDR3 consists of 14 residues. The germline V gene has CDR1 LNHDA and CDR2 SQIVND (reference sequence). The CDR3 nucleotides read TGTGCCAGTAGTGGAACAAGTAGCAATCAGCCCCAGCATTTT. This encodes CASSGTSSNQPQHF.

Ten or more counts support this clonotype. The rearrangement joins TRBV30 to TRBJ2-1, with D uncertain. Germline V gene data show CDR1 as GTSNPN and CDR2 as SVGIG (reference sequence). The CDR3 extends over 12 amino acids. Trimming took 2 bases from V and 6 from J, leaving 8 bases between them. CDR3 residues: CAWSPSVNEQFF. CDR3 coding DNA: TGTGCCTGGAGTCCTAGTGTCAATGAGCAGTTCTTC.

This clonotype was recorded many times. The chain carries TRBV7-9 and TRBJ2-3; D not certain. The V and J ends lost 3 bases and 5 bases respectively, with 9 bases between them. This CDR3 has 13 amino acids. CDR1 is SEHNR, CDR2 FQNEAQ, per germline (reference sequence). DNA for the CDR3: TGTGCCAGCAGCTTTGACGGAGAAGATACGCAGTATTTT. Translating gives CASSFDGEDTQYF.

This clonotype was seen ten or more times. CDR3 bases: TGCAGTGCTACGGGCAATGAGCAGTTCTTC. The encoded protein is CSATGNEQFF. This rearrangement joins TRBV20-1 to TRBJ2-1, with D hard to call. This CDR3 has 10 residues. With 4 bases removed from V and 6 bases from J, the gap between germline ends came to 4 bases. Germline CDR1 is DFQATT and CDR2 is SNEGSKA (reference sequence).